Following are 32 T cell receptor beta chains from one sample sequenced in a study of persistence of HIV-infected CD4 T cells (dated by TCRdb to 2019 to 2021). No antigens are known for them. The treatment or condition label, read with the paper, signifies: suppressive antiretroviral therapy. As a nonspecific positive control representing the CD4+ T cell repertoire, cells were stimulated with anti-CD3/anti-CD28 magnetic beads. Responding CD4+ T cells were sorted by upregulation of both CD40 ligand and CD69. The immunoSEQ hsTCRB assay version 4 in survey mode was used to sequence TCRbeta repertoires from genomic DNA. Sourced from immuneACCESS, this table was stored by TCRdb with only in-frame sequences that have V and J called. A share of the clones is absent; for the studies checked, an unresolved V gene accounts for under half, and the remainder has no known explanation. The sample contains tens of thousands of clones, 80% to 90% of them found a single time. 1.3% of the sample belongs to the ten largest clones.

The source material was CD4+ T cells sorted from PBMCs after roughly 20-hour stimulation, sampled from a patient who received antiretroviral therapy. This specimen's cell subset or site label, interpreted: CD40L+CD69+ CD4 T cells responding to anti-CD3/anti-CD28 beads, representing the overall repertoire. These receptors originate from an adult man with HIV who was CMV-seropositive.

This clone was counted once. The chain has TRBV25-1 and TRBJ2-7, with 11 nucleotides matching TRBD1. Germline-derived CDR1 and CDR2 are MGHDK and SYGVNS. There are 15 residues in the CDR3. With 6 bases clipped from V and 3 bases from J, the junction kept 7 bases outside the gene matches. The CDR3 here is CASRSGGTGGYEQYF. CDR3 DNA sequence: TGTGCCAGCAGGTCCGGCGGGACAGGGGGCTACGAGCAGTACTTC.

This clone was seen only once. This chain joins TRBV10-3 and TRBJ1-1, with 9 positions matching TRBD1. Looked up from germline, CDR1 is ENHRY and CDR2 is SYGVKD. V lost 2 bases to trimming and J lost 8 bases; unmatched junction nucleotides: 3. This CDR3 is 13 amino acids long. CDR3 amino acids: CAISEAGTGEAFF. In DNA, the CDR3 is TGTGCCATCAGTGAGGCCGGGACAGGGGAAGCTTTCTTT.

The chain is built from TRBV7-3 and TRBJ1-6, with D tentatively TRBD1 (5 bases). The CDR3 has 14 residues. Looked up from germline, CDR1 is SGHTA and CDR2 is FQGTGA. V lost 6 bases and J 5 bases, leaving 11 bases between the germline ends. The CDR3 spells CASSPGTDNSPLHF. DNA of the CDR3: TGTGCCAGCAGTCCCGGGACGGATAATTCACCCCTCCACTTT.

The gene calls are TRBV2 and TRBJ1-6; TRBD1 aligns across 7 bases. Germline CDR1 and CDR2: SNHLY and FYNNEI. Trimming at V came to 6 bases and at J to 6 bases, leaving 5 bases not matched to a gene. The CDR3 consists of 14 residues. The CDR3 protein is CASRGTVANSPLHF. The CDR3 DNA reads TGTGCCAGCAGAGGGACAGTAGCTAATTCACCCCTCCACTTT.

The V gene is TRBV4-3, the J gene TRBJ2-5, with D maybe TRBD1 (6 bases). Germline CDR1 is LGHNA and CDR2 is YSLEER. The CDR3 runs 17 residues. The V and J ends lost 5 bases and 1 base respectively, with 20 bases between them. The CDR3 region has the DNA TGCGCCAGCAGCTCAGGGCATGGAGACAGGTCCCAAGAGACCCAGTACTTC. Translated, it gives CASSSGHGDRSQETQYF.

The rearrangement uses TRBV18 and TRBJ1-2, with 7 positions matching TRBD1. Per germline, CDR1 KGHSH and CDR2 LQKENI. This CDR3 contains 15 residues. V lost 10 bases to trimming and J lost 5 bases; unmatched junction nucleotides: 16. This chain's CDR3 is CATADSVGGVYGYTF. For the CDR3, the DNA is TGTGCCACTGCGGACTCCGTAGGGGGCGTTTATGGCTACACCTTC. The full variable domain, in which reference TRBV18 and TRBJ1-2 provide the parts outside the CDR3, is NAGVMQNPRHLVRRRGQEARLRCSPMKGHSHVYWYRQLPEEGLKFMVYLQKENIIDESGMPKERFSAEFPKEGPSILRIQQVVRGDSAAYFCATADSVGGVYGYTFGSGTRLTVV.

DNA for the CDR3: TGTGCCACCATTCGCCGGGGCGAGGGTGAAGGCTACACCTTC. Its protein product is CATIRRGEGEGYTF. This chain connects TRBV6-5 to TRBJ1-2, with TRBD1 as a possible D gene (5 bases). This CDR3 region has 14 residues. Germline V gives CDR1 MNHEY, CDR2 SVGAGI. Trimming took 10 bases from V and 8 from J, leaving 23 bases between them.

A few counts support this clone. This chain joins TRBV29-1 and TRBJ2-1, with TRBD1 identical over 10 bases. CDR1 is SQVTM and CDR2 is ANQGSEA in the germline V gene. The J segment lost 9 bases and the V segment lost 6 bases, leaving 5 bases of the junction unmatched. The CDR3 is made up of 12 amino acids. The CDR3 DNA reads TGCAGCGTGGGACAGGGGATTCCTGAGCAGTTCTTC. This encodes CSVGQGIPEQFF.

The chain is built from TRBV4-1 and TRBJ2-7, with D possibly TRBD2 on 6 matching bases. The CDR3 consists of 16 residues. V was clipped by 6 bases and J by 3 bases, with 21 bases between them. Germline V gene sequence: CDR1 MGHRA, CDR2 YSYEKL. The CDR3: CASRPQEGSPFYEQYF. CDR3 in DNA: TGCGCCAGCAGGCCCCAGGAGGGCTCCCCCTTCTACGAGCAGTACTTC.

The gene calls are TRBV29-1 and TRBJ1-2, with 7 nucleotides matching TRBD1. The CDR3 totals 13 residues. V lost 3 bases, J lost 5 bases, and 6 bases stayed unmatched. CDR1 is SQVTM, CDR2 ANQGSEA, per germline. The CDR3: CSVEDRSFYGYTF. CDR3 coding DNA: TGCAGCGTTGAGGACAGGAGTTTTTATGGCTACACCTTC.

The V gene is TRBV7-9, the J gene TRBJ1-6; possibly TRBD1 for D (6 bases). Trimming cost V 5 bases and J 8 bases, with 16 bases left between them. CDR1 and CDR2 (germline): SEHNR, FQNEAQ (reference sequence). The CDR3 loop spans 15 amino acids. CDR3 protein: CASSTKTGFDSPLHF. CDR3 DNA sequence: TGTGCCAGCAGCACCAAGACAGGTTTTGATTCACCCCTCCACTTT.

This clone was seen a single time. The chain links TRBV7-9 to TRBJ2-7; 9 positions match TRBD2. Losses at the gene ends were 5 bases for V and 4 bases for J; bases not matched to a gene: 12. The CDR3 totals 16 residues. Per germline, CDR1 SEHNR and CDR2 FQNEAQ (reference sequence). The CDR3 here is CASSPKGRGGWYEQYF. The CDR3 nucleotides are TGTGCCAGCAGCCCCAAGGGGCGGGGGGGCTGGTACGAGCAGTACTTC. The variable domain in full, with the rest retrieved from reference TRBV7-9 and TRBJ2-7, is DTGVSQNPRHKITKRGQNVTFRCDPISEHNRLYWYRQTLGQGPEFLTYFQNEAQLEKSRLLSDRFSAERPKGSFSTLEIQRTEQGDSAMYLCASSPKGRGGWYEQYFGPGTRLTVT.

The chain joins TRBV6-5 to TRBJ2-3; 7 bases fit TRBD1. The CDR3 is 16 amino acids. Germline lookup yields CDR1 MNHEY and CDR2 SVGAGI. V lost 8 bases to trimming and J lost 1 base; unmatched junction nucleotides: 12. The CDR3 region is CASFYSTGSRTDTQYF. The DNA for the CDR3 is TGTGCCAGCTTTTACTCGACAGGGTCCCGCACAGATACGCAGTATTTT.

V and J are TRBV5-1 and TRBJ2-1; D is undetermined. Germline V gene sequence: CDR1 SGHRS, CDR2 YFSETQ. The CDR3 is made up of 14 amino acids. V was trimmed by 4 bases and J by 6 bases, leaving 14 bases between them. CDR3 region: CASSPTVTSNEQFF. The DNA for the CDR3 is TGCGCCAGCAGCCCAACGGTCACAAGCAATGAGCAGTTCTTC.

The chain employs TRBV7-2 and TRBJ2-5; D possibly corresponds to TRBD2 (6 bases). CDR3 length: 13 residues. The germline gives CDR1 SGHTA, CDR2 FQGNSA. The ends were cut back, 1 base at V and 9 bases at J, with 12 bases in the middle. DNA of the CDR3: TGTGCCAGCAGCTTAGACTTCTGGGGGGCCCAGTACTTC. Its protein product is CASSLDFWGAQYF.

In DNA, the CDR3 is TGTGCCAGTAGCCGCGCGGGCGGGGTTCAAGAGACCCAGTACTTC. This encodes CASSRAGGVQETQYF. The chain uses TRBV19 and TRBJ2-5, with a tentative D call TRBD2 (6 bases). The CDR3 has 15 residues. V was shortened by 6 bases and J by 2 bases, with 16 bases between the two germline ends. Germline V gene lookup returns CDR1 LNHDA and CDR2 SQIVND (reference sequence).

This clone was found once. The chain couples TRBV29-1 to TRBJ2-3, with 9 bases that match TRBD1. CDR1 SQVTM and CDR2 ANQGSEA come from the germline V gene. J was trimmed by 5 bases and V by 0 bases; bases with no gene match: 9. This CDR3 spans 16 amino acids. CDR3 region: CSVEDPGQGSKDTQYF. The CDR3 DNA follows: TGCAGCGTTGAAGATCCGGGACAGGGCTCTAAAGATACGCAGTATTTT.

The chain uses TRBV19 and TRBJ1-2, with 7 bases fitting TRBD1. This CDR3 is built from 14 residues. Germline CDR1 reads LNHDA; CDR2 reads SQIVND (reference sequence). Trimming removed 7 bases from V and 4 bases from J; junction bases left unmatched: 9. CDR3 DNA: TGTGCCAGTACCATGGGGACAGAAGGCTATGGCTACACCTTC. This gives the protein CASTMGTEGYGYTF.

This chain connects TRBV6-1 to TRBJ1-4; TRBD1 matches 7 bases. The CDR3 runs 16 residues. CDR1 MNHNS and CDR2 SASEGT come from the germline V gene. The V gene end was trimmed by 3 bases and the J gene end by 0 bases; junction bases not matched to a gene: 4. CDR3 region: CASSDAGTATNEKLFF. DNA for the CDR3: TGTGCCAGCAGTGACGCTGGGACAGCAACTAATGAAAAACTGTTTTTT.

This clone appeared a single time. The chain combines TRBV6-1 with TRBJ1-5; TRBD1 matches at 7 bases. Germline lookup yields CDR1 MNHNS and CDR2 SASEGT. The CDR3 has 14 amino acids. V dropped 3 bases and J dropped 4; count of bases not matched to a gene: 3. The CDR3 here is CASSDGTANQPQHF. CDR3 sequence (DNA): TGTGCCAGCAGTGACGGGACAGCTAATCAGCCCCAGCATTTT.

The CDR3 nucleotides are TGCAGCGTGACAGGGGGCAAGGGGGTAAACACTGAAGCTTTCTTT. Translation gives CSVTGGKGVNTEAFF. The chain is built from TRBV29-1 and TRBJ1-1; TRBD1 agrees at 10 bases. Losses at the gene ends were 6 bases for V and 2 bases for J; bases not matched to a gene: 9. CDR1 and CDR2 from the germline V gene are SQVTM and ANQGSEA. The CDR3 covers 15 residues.

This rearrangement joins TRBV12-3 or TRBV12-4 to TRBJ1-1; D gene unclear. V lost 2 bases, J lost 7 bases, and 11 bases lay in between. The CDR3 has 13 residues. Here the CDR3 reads CASSLFGPIEAFF. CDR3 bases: TGTGCCAGCAGTTTATTTGGACCGATTGAAGCTTTCTTT.

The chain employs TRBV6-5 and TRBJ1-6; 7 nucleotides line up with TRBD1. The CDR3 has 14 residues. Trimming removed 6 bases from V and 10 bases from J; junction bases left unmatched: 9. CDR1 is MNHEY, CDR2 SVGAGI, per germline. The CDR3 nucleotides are TGTGCCAGCAGCCCCGGACAGGAGGGGTCACCCCTCCACTTT. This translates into CASSPGQEGSPLHF.

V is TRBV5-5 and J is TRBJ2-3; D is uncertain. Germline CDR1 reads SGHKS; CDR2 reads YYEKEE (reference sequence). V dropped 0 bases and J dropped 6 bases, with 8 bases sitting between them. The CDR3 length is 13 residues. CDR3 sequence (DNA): TGTGCCAGCAGCTTGGGACTTCGTGATACGCAGTATTTT. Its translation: CASSLGLRDTQYF.

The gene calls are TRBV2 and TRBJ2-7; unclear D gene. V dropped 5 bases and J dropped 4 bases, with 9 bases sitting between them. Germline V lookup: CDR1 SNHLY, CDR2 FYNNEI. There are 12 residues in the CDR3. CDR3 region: CASSTTDYEQYF. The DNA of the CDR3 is TGTGCCAGCAGTACTACAGATTACGAGCAGTACTTC.

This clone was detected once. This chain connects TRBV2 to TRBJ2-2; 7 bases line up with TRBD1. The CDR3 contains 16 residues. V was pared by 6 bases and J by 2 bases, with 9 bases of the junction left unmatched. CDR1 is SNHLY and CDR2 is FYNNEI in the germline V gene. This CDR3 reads CASRSRDSRNTGELFF. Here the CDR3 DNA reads TGTGCCAGCAGGTCCCGGGACAGTAGAAACACCGGGGAGCTGTTTTTT.

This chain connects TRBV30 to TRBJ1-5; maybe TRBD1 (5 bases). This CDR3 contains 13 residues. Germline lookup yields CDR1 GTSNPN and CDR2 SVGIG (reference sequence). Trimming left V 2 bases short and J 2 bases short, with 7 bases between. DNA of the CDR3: TGTGCCTGGAGTTCGGGGGGCAATCAGCCCCAGCATTTT. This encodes CAWSSGGNQPQHF.

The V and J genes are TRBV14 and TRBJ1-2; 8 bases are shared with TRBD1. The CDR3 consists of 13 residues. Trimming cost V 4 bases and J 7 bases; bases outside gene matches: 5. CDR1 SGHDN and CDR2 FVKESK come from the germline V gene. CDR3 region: CASSRGQGVGYTF. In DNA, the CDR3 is TGTGCCAGCAGCCGAGGACAGGGTGTTGGCTACACCTTC.

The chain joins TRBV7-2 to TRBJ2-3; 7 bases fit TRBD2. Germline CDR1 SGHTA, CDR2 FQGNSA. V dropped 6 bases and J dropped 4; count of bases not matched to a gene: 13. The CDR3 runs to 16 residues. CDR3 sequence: CASSRMSTSRADTQYF. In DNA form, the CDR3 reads TGTGCCAGCAGTCGAATGTCGACTAGCAGGGCAGATACGCAGTATTTT. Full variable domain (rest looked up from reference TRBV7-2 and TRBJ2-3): GAGVSQSPSNKVTEKGKDVELRCDPISGHTALYWYRQSLGQGLEFLIYFQGNSAPDKSGLPSDRFSAERTGGSVSTLTIQRTQQEDSAVYLCASSRMSTSRADTQYFGPGTRLTVL.

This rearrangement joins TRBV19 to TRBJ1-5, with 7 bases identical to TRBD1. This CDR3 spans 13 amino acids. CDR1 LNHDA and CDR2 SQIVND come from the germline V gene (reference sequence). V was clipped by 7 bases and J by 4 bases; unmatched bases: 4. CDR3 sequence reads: CASTPTGNQPQHF. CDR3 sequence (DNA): TGTGCCAGTACCCCGACAGGGAATCAGCCCCAGCATTTT. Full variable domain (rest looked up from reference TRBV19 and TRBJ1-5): DGGITQSPKYLFRKEGQNVTLSCEQNLNHDAMYWYRQDPGQGLRLIYYSQIVNDFQKGDIAEGYSVSREKKESFPLTVTSAQKNPTAFYLCASTPTGNQPQHFGDGTRLSIL.

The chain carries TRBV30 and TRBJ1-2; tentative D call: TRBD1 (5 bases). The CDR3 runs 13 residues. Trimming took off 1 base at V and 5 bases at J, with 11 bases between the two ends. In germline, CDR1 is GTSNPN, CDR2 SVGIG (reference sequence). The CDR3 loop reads CAWSGGYGYGYTF. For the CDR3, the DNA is TGTGCCTGGAGTGGGGGGTACGGGTATGGCTACACCTTC.

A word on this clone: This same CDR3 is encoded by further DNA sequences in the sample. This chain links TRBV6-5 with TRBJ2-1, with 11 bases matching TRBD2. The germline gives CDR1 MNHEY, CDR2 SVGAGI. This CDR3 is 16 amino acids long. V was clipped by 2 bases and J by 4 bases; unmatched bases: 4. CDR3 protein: CASSYPTSGGYNEQFF. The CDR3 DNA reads TGTGCCAGCAGTTACCCAACTAGCGGGGGTTACAATGAGCAGTTCTTC.